The next 18 T cell receptor beta chains were all read from a single sample in a study of radiation and T cells in renal cell carcinoma. Sample time point: blood 4 weeks post-SBRT, at nephrectomy. Indicated treatment: 15 Gy SBRT to primary tumor, nephrectomy 4 weeks later. Clones were sequenced by immunoSEQ multiplex PCR, and TCRdb holds only the in-frame ones, with some missing. In the table there are roughly 160,000 clones, around 90% of which are singletons. The sequencing used blood, collected from a patient whose treatment included radiotherapy and nephrectomy. These receptors all stem from a woman in her forties or fifties with renal cell carcinoma.

V and J are TRBV6-1 and TRBJ2-6; D might be TRBD2 (5 bases). There are 13 residues in the CDR3. Germline V gives CDR1 MNHNS, CDR2 SASEGT. Trimming took off 10 bases at V and 2 bases at J, with 9 bases between the two ends. In DNA form, the CDR3 reads TGTGCCATCGGGATAACTGGGGCCAACGTCCTGACTTTC. It codes for CAIGITGANVLTF.

The chain is built from TRBV12-5 and TRBJ1-2; D is possibly TRBD1 (6 bases). The germline V and J ends were trimmed by 6 bases and 6 bases, with 20 bases remaining between them. The germline gives CDR1 LGHNT, CDR2 FRNRAP. The CDR3 totals 15 residues. The CDR3 DNA reads as TGTGCTAGTGGCCTCGCGGGGGGGCTAGGAGATGGCTACACCTTC. This translates into CASGLAGGLGDGYTF.

The CDR3 loop is CAWSRGQRVYF. As DNA, the CDR3 is TGTGCCTGGAGTCGAGGACAGAGGGTGTACTTC. J is TRBJ2-4 and V is TRBV30; D may be TRBD1 (6 bases). Looked up from germline, CDR1 is GTSNPN and CDR2 is SVGIG (reference sequence). CDR3 length equals 11 residues. The V gene lost 2 bases and the J gene lost 15 bases, with 14 bases spanning the gap.

The table lists this clone with a count of one. This chain connects TRBV13 to TRBJ2-3; D unresolved. The length of the CDR3 is 16 residues. The V end lost 5 bases, the J end lost 2 bases, and 17 bases lay between the germline ends. The germline gives CDR1 PRHDT, CDR2 FYEKMQ (reference sequence). CDR3 nucleotides: TGTGCCAGCAGCCAACGCCGCCGAGACCCCACAGATACGCAGTATTTT. It codes for CASSQRRRDPTDTQYF. The variable domain in full, with the rest retrieved from reference TRBV13 and TRBJ2-3, is AAGVIQSPRHLIKEKRETATLKCYPIPRHDTVYWYQQGPGQDPQFLISFYEKMQSDKGSIPDRFSAQQFSDYHSELNMSSLELGDSALYFCASSQRRRDPTDTQYFGPGTRLTVL.

The J gene is TRBJ1-6, the V gene TRBV6-6, with D unclear. The CDR3 is made up of 14 amino acids. V gave up 5 bases and J gave up 9 bases, with 14 bases separating them. Looked up from germline, CDR1 is MNHNY and CDR2 is SVGAGI (reference sequence). This CDR3 reads CASSPNSWSSPLHF. The CDR3 region has the DNA TGTGCCAGCAGTCCCAACAGCTGGAGTTCACCCCTCCACTTT.

This clone was seen a single time. The chain carries TRBV6-1 and TRBJ2-1, with 8 positions matching TRBD2. V gave up 6 bases and J gave up 5 bases; unmatched junction bases: 6. This CDR3 region has 14 residues. Germline lookup yields CDR1 MNHNS and CDR2 SASEGT. CDR3 region: CASSRLAQNNEQFF. CDR3 sequence (DNA): TGTGCCAGCAGCAGACTAGCGCAAAACAATGAGCAGTTCTTC.

This clone is a singleton in its sample. J is TRBJ1-2 and V is TRBV5-4; 7 bases agree with TRBD1. Looked up from germline, CDR1 is SGHNT and CDR2 is YYREEE (reference sequence). V was pared by 4 bases and J by 5 bases, with 14 bases of the junction left unmatched. The CDR3 sequence is 16 residues long. DNA of the CDR3: TGTGCCAGCAGCAACACCCCGGGACAGTTAATTTATGGCTACACCTTC. This encodes CASSNTPGQLIYGYTF.

The sample holds one count of this clone. The same CDR3 also results from other DNA sequences found in this sample. The chain recombines TRBV2 with TRBJ2-7; 10 bases line up with TRBD1. CDR1 is SNHLY and CDR2 is FYNNEI in the germline V gene. The ends lost 3 bases at V and 2 bases at J; junction bases unmatched: 4. CDR3 length equals 15 residues. In DNA, the CDR3 is TGTGCCAGCAGTGATCGGACAGGGGGGGCCTACGAGCAGTACTTC. This encodes CASSDRTGGAYEQYF.

J is TRBJ1-1 and V is TRBV2; no reliable D call. The CDR3 is 13 residues long. The germline CDR1 and CDR2 sequences are SNHLY and FYNNEI. V was pared by 6 bases and J by 0 bases, with 8 bases between. CDR3 residues: CASSAWVNTEAFF. Here the CDR3 DNA reads TGTGCCAGCAGCGCCTGGGTGAACACTGAAGCTTTCTTT.

The chain has TRBV14 and TRBJ2-7, with TRBD1 matching over 7 bases. Per germline, CDR1 SGHDN and CDR2 FVKESK. CDR3 size: 15 residues. V was pared by 4 bases and J by 3 bases, with 9 bases of the junction left unmatched. The DNA for the CDR3 is TGTGCCAGCAGCCCCTTTAAGACAGGGCTCTACGAGCAGTACTTC. It translates to CASSPFKTGLYEQYF.

The V and J genes are TRBV15 and TRBJ2-7; a weak D match, TRBD2 (6 bases). The CDR3 consists of 13 residues. Trimming shortened V by 5 bases and J by 3 bases, and 11 bases separated the two germline ends. The germline CDR1 and CDR2 sequences are LNHNV and YYDKDF (reference sequence). The CDR3 nucleotides read TGTGCCACCAGCGGCGGGATTTTCTACGAGCAGTACTTC. This gives the protein CATSGGIFYEQYF.

In this sample, this clone turned up once. V and J are TRBV7-9 and TRBJ2-5; D is uncertain. The V gene's germline CDR1 is SEHNR and CDR2 FQNEAQ (reference sequence). The ends were cut back, 5 bases at V and 7 bases at J, with 8 bases in the middle. The CDR3 runs 11 residues. This chain's CDR3 is CASSAWATQYF. CDR3 nucleotides: TGTGCCAGCAGCGCGTGGGCGACCCAGTACTTC.

This CDR3 is CASSQKRGALREQFF. As DNA, the CDR3 is TGTGCCAGCAGCCAGAAGAGGGGGGCCCTCAGGGAGCAGTTCTTC. The chain is built from TRBV4-2 and TRBJ2-1; D is possibly TRBD1 or TRBD2 (6 bases each). Germline loops: CDR1 LGHNA, CDR2 YNFKEQ. V was cut by 3 bases and J by 10 bases, with 19 bases left in between. This CDR3 contains 15 residues.

This CDR3 is CASSTGQGLWYEQYF. CDR3 bases: TGCGCCAGCAGCACGGGACAGGGGTTATGGTACGAGCAGTACTTC. This rearrangement joins TRBV5-1 to TRBJ2-7; 10 nucleotides agree with TRBD1. V dropped 4 bases and J dropped 4; count of bases not matched to a gene: 8. The CDR3 extends over 15 amino acids. Germline V gene lookup returns CDR1 SGHRS and CDR2 YFSETQ. Full variable domain (rest looked up from reference TRBV5-1 and TRBJ2-7): KAGVTQTPRYLIKTRGQQVTLSCSPISGHRSVSWYQQTPGQGLQFLFEYFSETQRNKGNFPGRFSGRQFSNSRSEMNVSTLELGDSALYLCASSTGQGLWYEQYFGPGTRLTVT.

The V call is TRBV6-1, the J call TRBJ2-7; tentatively, D is TRBD1 or TRBD2 (5 bases each). Trimming cost V 5 bases and J 7 bases, with 18 bases left between them. The CDR3 totals 14 residues. The germline CDR1 and CDR2 sequences are MNHNS and SASEGT. The CDR3 DNA reads as TGTGCCAGCAGTCCCCGAGAGGGGCTAGGGGAGCAGTACTTC. Translating gives CASSPREGLGEQYF.

This clone was detected once. The CDR3 DNA follows: TGCGCCAGCAGCCAGGAAACAGGGGATGAAGCTTTCTTT. Residues: CASSQETGDEAFF. V and J are TRBV4-1 and TRBJ1-1; 7 nucleotides line up with TRBD1. The CDR3 sequence is 13 residues long. Germline values: CDR1 MGHRA, CDR2 YSYEKL. V dropped 3 bases and J dropped 7; count of bases not matched to a gene: 5.

The rearrangement links TRBV6-5 to TRBJ1-2, with D unresolved. There are 14 residues in the CDR3. Germline CDR1 is MNHEY and CDR2 is SVGAGI. The germline V and J ends were trimmed by 0 bases and 5 bases, with 10 bases remaining between them. CDR3 sequence: CASSYSGGSYGYTF. CDR3 bases: TGTGCCAGCAGTTACTCGGGCGGATCTTATGGCTACACCTTC.

V is TRBV2 and J is TRBJ1-1; 7 bases align to TRBD1. This CDR3 contains 12 residues. Germline-derived CDR1 and CDR2 are SNHLY and FYNNEI. V gave up 7 bases and J gave up 6 bases; unmatched junction bases: 5. The CDR3 is CASTGQEPEAFF. The CDR3 coding sequence is TGTGCCAGCACCGGACAGGAGCCTGAAGCTTTCTTT.